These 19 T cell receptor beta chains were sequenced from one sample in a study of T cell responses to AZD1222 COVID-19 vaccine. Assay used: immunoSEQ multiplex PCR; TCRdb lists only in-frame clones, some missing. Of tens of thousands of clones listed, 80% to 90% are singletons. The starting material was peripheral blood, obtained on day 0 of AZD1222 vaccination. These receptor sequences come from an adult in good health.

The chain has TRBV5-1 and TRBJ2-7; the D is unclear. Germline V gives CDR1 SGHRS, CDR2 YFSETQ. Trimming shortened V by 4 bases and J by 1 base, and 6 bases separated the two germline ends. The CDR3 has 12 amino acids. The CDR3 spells CASSPPSYEQYF. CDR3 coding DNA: TGCGCCAGCAGCCCGCCGTCCTACGAGCAGTACTTC.

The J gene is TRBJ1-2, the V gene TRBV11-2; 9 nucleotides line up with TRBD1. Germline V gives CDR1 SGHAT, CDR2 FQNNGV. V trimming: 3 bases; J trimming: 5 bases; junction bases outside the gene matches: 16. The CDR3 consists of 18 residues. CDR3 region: CASSFITGGGLGQYGYTF. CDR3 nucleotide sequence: TGTGCCAGCAGCTTTATTACAGGGGGCGGGTTGGGGCAATATGGCTACACCTTC.

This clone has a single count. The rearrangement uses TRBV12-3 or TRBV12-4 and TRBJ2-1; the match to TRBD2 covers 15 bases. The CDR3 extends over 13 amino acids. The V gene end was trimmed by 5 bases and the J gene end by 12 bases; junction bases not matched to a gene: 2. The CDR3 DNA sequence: TGTGCCAGCAGTGTGGGACTAGCGGGGGGGCAGTTCTTC. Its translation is CASSVGLAGGQFF.

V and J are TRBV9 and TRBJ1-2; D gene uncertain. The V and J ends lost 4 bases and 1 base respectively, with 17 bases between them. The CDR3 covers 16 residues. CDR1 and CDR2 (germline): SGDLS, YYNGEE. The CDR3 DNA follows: TGTGCCAGCAGCACACCGAACCCCCTTAATAACTATGGCTACACCTTC. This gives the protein CASSTPNPLNNYGYTF. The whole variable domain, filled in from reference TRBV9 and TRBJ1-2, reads DSGVTQTPKHLITATGQRVTLRCSPRSGDLSVYWYQQSLDQGLQFLIQYYNGEERAKGNILERFSAQQFPDLHSELNLSSLELGDSALYFCASSTPNPLNNYGYTFGSGTRLTVV.

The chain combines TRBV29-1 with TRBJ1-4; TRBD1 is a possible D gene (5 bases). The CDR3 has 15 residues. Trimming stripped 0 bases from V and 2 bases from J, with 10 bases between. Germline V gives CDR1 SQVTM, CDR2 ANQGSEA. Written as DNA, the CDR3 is TGCAGCGTTGAAGAGAATTGGGGGACTAATGAAAAACTGTTTTTT. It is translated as CSVEENWGTNEKLFF.

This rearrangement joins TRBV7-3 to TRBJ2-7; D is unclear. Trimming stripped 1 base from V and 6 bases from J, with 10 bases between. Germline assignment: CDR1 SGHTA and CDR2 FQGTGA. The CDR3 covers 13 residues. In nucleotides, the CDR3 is TGTGCCAGCAGCTTAAAGTCCGGGCTCGAGCAGTACTTC. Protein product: CASSLKSGLEQYF.

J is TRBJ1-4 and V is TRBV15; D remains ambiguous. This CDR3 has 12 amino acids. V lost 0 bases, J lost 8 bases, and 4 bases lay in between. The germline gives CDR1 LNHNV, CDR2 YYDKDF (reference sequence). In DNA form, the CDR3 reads TGTGCCACCAGCAGAGACCAAGAAAAACTGTTTTTT. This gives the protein CATSRDQEKLFF. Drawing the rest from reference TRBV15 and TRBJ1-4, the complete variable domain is DAMVIQNPRYQVTQFGKPVTLSCSQTLNHNVMYWYQQKSSQAPKLLFHYYDKDFNNEADTPDNFQSRRPNTSFCFLDIRSPGLGDTAMYLCATSRDQEKLFFGSGTQLSVL.

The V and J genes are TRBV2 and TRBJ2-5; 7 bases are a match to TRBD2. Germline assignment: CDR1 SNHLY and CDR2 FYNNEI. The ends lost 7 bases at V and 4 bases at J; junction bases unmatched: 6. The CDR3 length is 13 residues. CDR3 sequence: CASTRGERETQYF. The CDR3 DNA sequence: TGTGCCAGCACTCGGGGGGAGAGAGAGACCCAGTACTTC.

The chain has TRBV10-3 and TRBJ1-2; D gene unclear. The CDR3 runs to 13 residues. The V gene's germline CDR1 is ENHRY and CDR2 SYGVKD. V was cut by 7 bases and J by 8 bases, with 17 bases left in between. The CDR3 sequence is CAITSPGILGYTF. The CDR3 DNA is TGTGCCATCACCAGCCCGGGGATCTTGGGCTACACCTTC.

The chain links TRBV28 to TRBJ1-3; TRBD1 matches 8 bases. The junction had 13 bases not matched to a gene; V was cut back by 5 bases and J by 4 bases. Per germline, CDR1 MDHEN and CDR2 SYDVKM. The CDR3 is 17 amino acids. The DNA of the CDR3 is TGTGCCAGCAGTCTGTCGAGGGGACAGGTGGCGGGAAACACCATATATTTT. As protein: CASSLSRGQVAGNTIYF. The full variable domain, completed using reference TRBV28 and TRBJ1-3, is DVKVTQSSRYLVKRTGEKVFLECVQDMDHENMFWYRQDPGLGLRLIYFSYDVKMKEKGDIPEGYSVSREKKERFSLILESASTNQTSMYLCASSLSRGQVAGNTIYFGEGSWLTVV.

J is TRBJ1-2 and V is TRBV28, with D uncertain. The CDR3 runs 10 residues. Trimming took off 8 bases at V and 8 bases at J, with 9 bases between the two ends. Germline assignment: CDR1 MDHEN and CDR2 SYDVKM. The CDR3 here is CASGPRGYTF. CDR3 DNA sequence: TGTGCCAGCGGCCCCCGAGGCTACACCTTC.

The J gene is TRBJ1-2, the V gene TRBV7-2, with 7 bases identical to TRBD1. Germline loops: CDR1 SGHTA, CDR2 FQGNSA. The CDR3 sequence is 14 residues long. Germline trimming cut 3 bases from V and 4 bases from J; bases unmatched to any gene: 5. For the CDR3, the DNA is TGTGCCAGCAGCTTTTCCCGGGACAGCTATGGCTACACCTTC. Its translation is CASSFSRDSYGYTF.

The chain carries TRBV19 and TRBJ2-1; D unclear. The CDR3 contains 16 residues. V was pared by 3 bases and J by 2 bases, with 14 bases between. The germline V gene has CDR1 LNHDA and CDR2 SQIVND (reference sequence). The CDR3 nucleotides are TGTGCCAGTAGTATTGGTACTCCTCTCCCCTACAATGAGCAGTTCTTC. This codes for CASSIGTPLPYNEQFF.

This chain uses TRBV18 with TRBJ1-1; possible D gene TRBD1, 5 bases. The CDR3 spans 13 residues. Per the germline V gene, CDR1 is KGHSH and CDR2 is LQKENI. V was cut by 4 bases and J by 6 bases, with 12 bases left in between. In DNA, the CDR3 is TGTGCCAGCTCACGATCGGGGGACGCTGAAGCTTTCTTT. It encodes CASSRSGDAEAFF.

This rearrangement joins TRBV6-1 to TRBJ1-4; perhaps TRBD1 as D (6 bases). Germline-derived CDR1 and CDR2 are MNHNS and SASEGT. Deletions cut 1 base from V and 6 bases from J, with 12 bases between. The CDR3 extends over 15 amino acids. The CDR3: CASSEGQGTHEKLFF. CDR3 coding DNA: TGTGCCAGCAGTGAAGGTCAGGGGACCCATGAAAAACTGTTTTTT.

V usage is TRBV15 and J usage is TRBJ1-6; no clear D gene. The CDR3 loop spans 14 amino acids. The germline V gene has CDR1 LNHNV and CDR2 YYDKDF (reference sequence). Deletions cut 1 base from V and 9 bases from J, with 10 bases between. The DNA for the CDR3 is TGTGCCACCAGCAGAGCCAGTTTGGTTTCACCCCTCCACTTT. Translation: CATSRASLVSPLHF.

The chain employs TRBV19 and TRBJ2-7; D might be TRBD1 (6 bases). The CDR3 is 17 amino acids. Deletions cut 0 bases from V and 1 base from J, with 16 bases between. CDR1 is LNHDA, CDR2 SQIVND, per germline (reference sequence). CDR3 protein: CASSIDPTPGQSYEQYF. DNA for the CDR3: TGTGCCAGTAGTATAGATCCCACCCCCGGACAGTCCTACGAGCAGTACTTC.

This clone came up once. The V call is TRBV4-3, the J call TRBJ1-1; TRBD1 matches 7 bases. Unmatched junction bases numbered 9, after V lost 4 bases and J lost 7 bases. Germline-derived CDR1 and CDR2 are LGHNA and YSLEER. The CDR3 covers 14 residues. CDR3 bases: TGCGCCAGCAGCCTACGGACAGGAGGTGATGAAGCTTTCTTT. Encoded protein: CASSLRTGGDEAFF.

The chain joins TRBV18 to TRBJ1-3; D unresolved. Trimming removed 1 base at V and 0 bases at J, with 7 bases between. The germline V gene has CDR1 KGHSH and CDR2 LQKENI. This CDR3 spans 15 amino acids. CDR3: CASSPQLVSGNTIYF. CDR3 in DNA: TGTGCCAGCTCACCACAGCTTGTCTCTGGAAACACCATATATTTT.